These 10 T cell receptor beta chains came from one sample sequenced in a study of control samples from healthy donors and cancer patients. The repertoire was sequenced with immunoSEQ multiplex PCR; TCRdb's copy has only in-frame clones and lacks some. The table lists about 120,000 clones, approximately 94% of them singletons. Sequencing was done on a sample of blood. These receptors came from a man aged 30 to 45 in good health.

The CDR3: CASSLGRGSSGANVLTF. In DNA, the CDR3 is TGTGCCAGCAGCTTAGGCCGAGGATCGTCTGGGGCCAACGTCCTGACTTTC. This chain joins TRBV11-2 and TRBJ2-6; D not certain. The CDR3 covers 17 residues. Germline-derived CDR1 and CDR2 are SGHAT and FQNNGV. V was trimmed by 1 base and J by 1 base, leaving 11 bases between them.

The chain uses TRBV25-1 and TRBJ2-7; 12 bases are a match to TRBD1. Germline CDR1 is MGHDK and CDR2 is SYGVNS. J gave up 6 bases and V 5 bases, and 5 bases lay outside the gene matches. The CDR3 covers 14 residues. The CDR3 bases are TGTGCCAGCAGTATCCTGGGACAGGGGGCCGAGCAGTACTTC. Its translation is CASSILGQGAEQYF.

V and J are TRBV2 and TRBJ1-5; D possibly corresponds to TRBD1 (6 bases). Per germline, CDR1 SNHLY and CDR2 FYNNEI. V lost 3 bases and J 5 bases, leaving 11 bases between the germline ends. The CDR3 covers 14 residues. CDR3 sequence reads: CASSDKQGYQPQHF. The CDR3 region has the DNA TGTGCCAGCAGTGACAAACAGGGCTATCAGCCCCAGCATTTT.

In nucleotides, the CDR3 is TGTGCCAGCAGCCAAGATCATCTGGACCTAAGCTCTGGAAACACCATATATTTT. It encodes CASSQDHLDLSSGNTIYF. The chain has TRBV14 and TRBJ1-3, with D unclear. Germline CDR1 SGHDN, CDR2 FVKESK. The CDR3 runs to 18 residues. Trimming took off 0 bases at V and 0 bases at J, with 15 bases between the two ends.

The chain has TRBV5-1 and TRBJ1-4; a weak D match, TRBD1 (6 bases). V was pared by 0 bases and J by 3 bases, with 9 bases between. The CDR3 loop spans 15 amino acids. CDR1 is SGHRS, CDR2 YFSETQ, per germline. The CDR3 here is CASSLGPGANEKLFF. CDR3 sequence (DNA): TGCGCCAGCAGCTTGGGGCCAGGGGCTAATGAAAAACTGTTTTTT. Drawing the rest from reference TRBV5-1 and TRBJ1-4, the complete variable domain is KAGVTQTPRYLIKTRGQQVTLSCSPISGHRSVSWYQQTPGQGLQFLFEYFSETQRNKGNFPGRFSGRQFSNSRSEMNVSTLELGDSALYLCASSLGPGANEKLFFGSGTQLSVL.

This rearrangement joins TRBV4-1 to TRBJ2-7, with unresolved D. Germline V CDR1 and CDR2: MGHRA, YSYEKL. The CDR3 contains 14 residues. Trimming left V 0 bases short and J 3 bases short, with 9 bases between. The CDR3 protein is CASSQEPVGYEQYF. The CDR3 region has the DNA TGCGCCAGCAGCCAAGAACCGGTCGGCTACGAGCAGTACTTC.

V usage is TRBV9 and J usage is TRBJ2-1; 9 positions agree with TRBD2. From germline, CDR1 is SGDLS and CDR2 YYNGEE. The V and J ends lost 2 bases and 3 bases, in that order; junction bases with no gene match: 6. This CDR3 region has 16 residues. The CDR3 spells CASSVLAGANYNEQFF. In DNA, the CDR3 is TGTGCCAGCAGCGTCTTAGCGGGGGCCAACTACAATGAGCAGTTCTTC.

The V call is TRBV25-1, the J call TRBJ2-2; possible D gene TRBD1, 6 bases. The CDR3 has 14 amino acids. Germline V CDR1 and CDR2: MGHDK, SYGVNS. Trimming took 6 bases from V and 3 from J, leaving 11 bases between them. The CDR3 spells CASRRSGDTGELFF. CDR3 sequence (DNA): TGTGCCAGCAGGAGATCAGGGGACACCGGGGAGCTGTTTTTT. The full variable domain, rest sourced from reference TRBV25-1 and TRBJ2-2, is EADIYQTPRYLVIGTGKKITLECSQTMGHDKMYWYQQDPGMELHLIHYSYGVNSTEKGDLSSESTVSRIRTEHFPLTLESARPSHTSQYLCASRRSGDTGELFFGEGSRLTVL.

J is TRBJ2-7 and V is TRBV7-2, with 9 bases lining up with TRBD2. The CDR3 runs to 15 residues. Germline V gene lookup returns CDR1 SGHTA and CDR2 FQGNSA. The ends lost 1 base at V and 3 bases at J; junction bases unmatched: 4. CDR3 amino acids: CASSLGLAAFYEQYF. Written as DNA, the CDR3 is TGTGCCAGCAGCTTAGGACTAGCGGCCTTCTACGAGCAGTACTTC.

V is TRBV7-2 and J is TRBJ1-2, with D maybe TRBD1 (6 bases). Germline CDR1 reads SGHTA; CDR2 reads FQGNSA. The CDR3 covers 15 residues. The V end lost 1 base, the J end lost 8 bases, and 17 bases lay between the germline ends. The DNA of the CDR3 is TGTGCCAGCAGCTTAGGTGGGGACACCGGAGGAGGCTACACCTTC. Translated: CASSLGGDTGGGYTF.